The T cell receptor (beta chain) described here comes from a study of T cells expressing NK-cell markers. Study details: One of the eight sequenced donors was seronegative, whereas the other seven were HCMV-seropositive.

There are 14 residues in the CDR3. Germline values: CDR1 DFQATT, CDR2 SNEGSKA (reference sequence). Synthesis of TCR beta cDNA relied on 5'RACE template switching carrying UMIs. TCRdb re-called the 5' RACE reads and catalogs CDR3 proteins one per entry, DNA excluded. This table holds under 200,000 distinct CDR3 sequences. Of note for this clonotype: The antigen remains unidentified.

General observations from the study: In a group of several donors, dominant NKG2C+ clonotypes represented about 1.0-7.5% of CD8+ T cells. The CD3+CD56-NKG2C+ fraction of several donors was also led by these clonotypes.

This chain links TRBV20-1 with TRBJ2-3; TCRdb outputs TRBD1, but without DNA this stays unchecked. Sample: blood T cells: a sorted CD56 or NKG2C T cell subset, CD4+ or CD8+ T cells, or bulk PBMC T cells (not recorded which). The TCR originated in a woman between 18 and 69 years old in good health. CDR3 residues: CSAAWTGLADTQYF.